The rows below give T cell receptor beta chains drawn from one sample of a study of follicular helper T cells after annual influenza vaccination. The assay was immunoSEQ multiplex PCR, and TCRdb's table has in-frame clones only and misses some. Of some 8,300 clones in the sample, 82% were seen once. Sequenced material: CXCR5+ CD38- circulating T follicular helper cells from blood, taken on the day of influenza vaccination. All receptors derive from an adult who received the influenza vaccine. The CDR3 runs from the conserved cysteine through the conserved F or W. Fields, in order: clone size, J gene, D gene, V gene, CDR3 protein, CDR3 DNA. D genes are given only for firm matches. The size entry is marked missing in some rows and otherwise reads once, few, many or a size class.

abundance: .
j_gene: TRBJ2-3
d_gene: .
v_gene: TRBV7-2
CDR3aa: CASSQLFADTQYF
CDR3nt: TGTGCCAGCAGCCAACTTTTCGCAGATACGCAGTATTTT

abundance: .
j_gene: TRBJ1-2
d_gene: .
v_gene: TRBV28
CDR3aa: CASSSKTQGNYGYTF
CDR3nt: TGTGCCAGCAGTTCCAAAACTCAGGGTAACTATGGCTACACCTTC

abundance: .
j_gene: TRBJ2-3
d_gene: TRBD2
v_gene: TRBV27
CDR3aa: CASTRSLAGVRDTQYF
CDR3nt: TGTGCCAGCACTCGGTCCCTAGCGGGGGTGAGAGATACGCAGTATTTT

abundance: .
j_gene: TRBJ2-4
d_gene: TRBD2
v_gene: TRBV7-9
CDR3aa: CASSLTSGGPSNIQYF
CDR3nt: TGTGCCAGCAGCTTGACTAGCGGGGGGCCTTCAAACATTCAGTACTTC

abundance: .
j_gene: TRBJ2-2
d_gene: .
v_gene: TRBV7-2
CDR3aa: CASSPDRTNTGELFF
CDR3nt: TGTGCCAGCAGCCCGGACCGAACGAACACCGGGGAGCTGTTTTTT

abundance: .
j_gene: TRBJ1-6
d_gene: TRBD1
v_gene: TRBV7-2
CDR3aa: CASSLRQGGSPLHF
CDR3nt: TGTGCCAGCAGCTTACGGCAGGGGGGCTCACCCCTCCACTTT

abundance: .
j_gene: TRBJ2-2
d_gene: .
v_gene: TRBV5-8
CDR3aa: CASSLPDSDSYGELFF
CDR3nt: TGTGCCAGCAGCCTCCCGGATTCGGACTCGTACGGGGAGCTGTTTTTT

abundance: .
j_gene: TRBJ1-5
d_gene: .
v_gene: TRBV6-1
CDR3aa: CASSEQDNSNQPQHF
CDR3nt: TGTGCCAGCAGTGAGCAAGACAACAGCAATCAGCCCCAGCATTTT

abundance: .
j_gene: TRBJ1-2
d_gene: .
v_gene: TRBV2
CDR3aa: CASSEGRGQIGYTF
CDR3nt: TGTGCCAGCAGTGAAGGGAGAGGTCAGATTGGCTACACCTTC

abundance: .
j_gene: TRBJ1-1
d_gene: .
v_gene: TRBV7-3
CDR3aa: CASSLLGRDTEAFF
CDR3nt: TGTGCCAGCAGCTTATTGGGGCGGGACACTGAAGCTTTCTTT

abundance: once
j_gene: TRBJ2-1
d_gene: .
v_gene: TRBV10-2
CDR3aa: CASSELASVEFF
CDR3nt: TGCGCCAGCAGTGAATTGGCTAGCGTGGAGTTCTTC

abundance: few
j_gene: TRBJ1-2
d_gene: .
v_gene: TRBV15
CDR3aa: CATSRVNTENYGYTF
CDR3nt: TGTGCCACCAGCAGAGTGAATACGGAGAACTATGGCTACACCTTC

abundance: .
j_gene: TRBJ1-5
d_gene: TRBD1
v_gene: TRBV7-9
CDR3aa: CASSLEGAHQPQHF
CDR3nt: TGTGCCAGCAGCTTGGAGGGGGCCCATCAGCCCCAGCATTTT

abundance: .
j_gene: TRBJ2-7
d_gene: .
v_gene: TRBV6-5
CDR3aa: CASRTAGGSSYEQYF
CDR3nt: TGTGCCAGCAGGACCGCAGGGGGGAGCTCCTACGAGCAGTACTTC

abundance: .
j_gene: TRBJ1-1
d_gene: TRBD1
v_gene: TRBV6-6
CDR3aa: CASSRRQGGSTEAFF
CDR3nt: TGTGCCAGCAGTCGCCGACAGGGAGGGAGCACTGAAGCTTTCTTT

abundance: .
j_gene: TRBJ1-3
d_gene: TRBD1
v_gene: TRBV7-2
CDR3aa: CASSPRWGQPSSGNTIYF
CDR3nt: TGTGCCAGCAGCCCCCGATGGGGACAGCCGAGCTCTGGAAACACCATATATTTT

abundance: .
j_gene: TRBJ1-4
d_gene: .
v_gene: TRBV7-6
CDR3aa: CASSLSGTNEKLFF
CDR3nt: TGTGCCAGCAGTCTGAGCGGAACTAATGAAAAACTGTTTTTT

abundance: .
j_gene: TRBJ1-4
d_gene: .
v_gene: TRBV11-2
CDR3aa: CASSLESGWEKLFF
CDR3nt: TGTGCCAGCAGCTTAGAATCCGGGTGGGAAAAACTGTTTTTT

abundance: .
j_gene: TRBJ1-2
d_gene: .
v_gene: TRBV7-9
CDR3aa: CASSPPGIRDYGHTF
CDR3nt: TGTGCCAGCAGCCCCCCGGGAATCCGGGACTATGGCCACACCTTC

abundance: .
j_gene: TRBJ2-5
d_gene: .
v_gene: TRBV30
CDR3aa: CAWSVVGQKKETQYF
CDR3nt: TGTGCCTGGAGTGTGGTTGGTCAGAAAAAAGAGACCCAGTACTTC

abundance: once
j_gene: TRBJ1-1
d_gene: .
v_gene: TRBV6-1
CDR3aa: CASSEQGSSTMNTEAFF
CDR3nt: TGTGCCAGCAGTGAACAGGGGTCCTCTACCATGAACACTGAAGCTTTCTTT

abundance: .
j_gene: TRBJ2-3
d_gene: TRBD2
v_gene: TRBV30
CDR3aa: CAWSRTLRGGTDTQYF
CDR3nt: TGTGCCTGGAGTAGGACTTTGCGGGGGGGCACAGATACGCAGTATTTT

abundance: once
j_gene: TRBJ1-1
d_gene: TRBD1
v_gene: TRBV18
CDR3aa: CASSQTDRVSTEAFF
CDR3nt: TGTGCCAGCTCACAAACGGACAGGGTATCTACTGAAGCTTTCTTT

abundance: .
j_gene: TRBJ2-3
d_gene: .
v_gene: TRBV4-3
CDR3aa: CASSPGQSGDTQYF
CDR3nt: TGCGCCAGCAGCCCGGGACAATCTGGAGATACGCAGTATTTT

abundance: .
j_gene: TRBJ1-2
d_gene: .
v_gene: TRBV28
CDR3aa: CASSLGGIGYGYTF
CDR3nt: TGTGCCAGCAGTTTAGGGGGAATCGGCTATGGCTACACCTTC

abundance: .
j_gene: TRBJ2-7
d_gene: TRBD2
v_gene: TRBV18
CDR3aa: CASSRAGGPGYEQYF
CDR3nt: TGTGCCAGCTCACGCGCGGGGGGCCCAGGATACGAGCAGTACTTC

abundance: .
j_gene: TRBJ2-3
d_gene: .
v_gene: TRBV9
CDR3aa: CASSVGSVRPGTDTQYF
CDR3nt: TGTGCCAGCAGCGTAGGTTCGGTCAGACCAGGCACAGATACGCAGTATTTT

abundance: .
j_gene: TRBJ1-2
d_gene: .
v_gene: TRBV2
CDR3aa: CASRTTGGDGYTF
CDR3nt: TGTGCCAGCAGGACAACAGGAGGGGATGGCTACACCTTC

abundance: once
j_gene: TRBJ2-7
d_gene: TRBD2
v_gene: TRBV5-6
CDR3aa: CASSFRRGAYEQYF
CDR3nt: TGTGCCAGCAGCTTTCGGCGGGGGGCCTACGAGCAGTACTTC

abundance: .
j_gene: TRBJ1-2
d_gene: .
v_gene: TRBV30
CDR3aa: CAWGGGAHNYGYTF
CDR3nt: TGTGCCTGGGGCGGGGGGGCCCACAACTATGGCTACACCTTC

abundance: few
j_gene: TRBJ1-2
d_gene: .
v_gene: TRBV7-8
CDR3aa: CASSLPLNQGLGGYTF
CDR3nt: TGTGCCAGCAGCTTACCCTTAAATCAGGGGCTAGGGGGCTACACCTTC

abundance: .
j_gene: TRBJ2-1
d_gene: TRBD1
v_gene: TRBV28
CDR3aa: CAISAGGIAYNEQFF
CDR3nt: TGTGCCATCAGTGCAGGGGGCATCGCCTACAATGAGCAGTTCTTC

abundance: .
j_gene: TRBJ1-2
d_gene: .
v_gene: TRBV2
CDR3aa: CASSPDSNYGYTF
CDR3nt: TGTGCCAGCAGTCCTGACAGTAACTATGGCTACACCTTC

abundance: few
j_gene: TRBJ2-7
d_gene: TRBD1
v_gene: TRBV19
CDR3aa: CASSIAGTGNYEQYF
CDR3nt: TGTGCCAGTAGTATAGCGGGGACAGGCAACTACGAGCAGTACTTC

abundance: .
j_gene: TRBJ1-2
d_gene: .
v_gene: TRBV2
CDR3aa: CASSRNGDLSGYTF
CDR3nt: TGTGCCAGCAGCCGGAATGGGGATTTGAGTGGCTACACCTTC

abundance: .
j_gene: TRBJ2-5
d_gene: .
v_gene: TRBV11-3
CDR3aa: CASSFTDGTQYF
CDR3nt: TGTGCCAGCAGCTTTACCGATGGGACCCAGTACTTC

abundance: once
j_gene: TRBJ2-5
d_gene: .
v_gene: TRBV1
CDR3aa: CTSSHTSGGETQYF
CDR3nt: TGCACCAGCAGCCATACTAGCGGGGGGGAGACCCAGTACTTC

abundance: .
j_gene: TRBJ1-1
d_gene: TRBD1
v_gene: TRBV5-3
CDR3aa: CARSFGKGKSTGGWRATEAFF
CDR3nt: TGTGCCAGAAGCTTTGGGAAGGGAAAATCGACAGGGGGATGGCGTGCGACTGAAGCTTTCTTT

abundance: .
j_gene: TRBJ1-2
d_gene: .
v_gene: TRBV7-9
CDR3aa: CASSFPETGSYGYTF
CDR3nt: TGTGCCAGCAGCTTCCCAGAGACTGGCTCATATGGCTACACCTTC

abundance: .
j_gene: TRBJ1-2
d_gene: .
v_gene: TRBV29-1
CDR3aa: CSVEVQADYGYTF
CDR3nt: TGCAGCGTTGAAGTCCAGGCCGACTATGGCTACACCTTC

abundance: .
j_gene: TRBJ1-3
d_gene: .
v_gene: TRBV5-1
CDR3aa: CASSLAAGSGNTIYF
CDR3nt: TGCGCCAGCAGCTTGGCCGCGGGCTCTGGAAACACCATATATTTT